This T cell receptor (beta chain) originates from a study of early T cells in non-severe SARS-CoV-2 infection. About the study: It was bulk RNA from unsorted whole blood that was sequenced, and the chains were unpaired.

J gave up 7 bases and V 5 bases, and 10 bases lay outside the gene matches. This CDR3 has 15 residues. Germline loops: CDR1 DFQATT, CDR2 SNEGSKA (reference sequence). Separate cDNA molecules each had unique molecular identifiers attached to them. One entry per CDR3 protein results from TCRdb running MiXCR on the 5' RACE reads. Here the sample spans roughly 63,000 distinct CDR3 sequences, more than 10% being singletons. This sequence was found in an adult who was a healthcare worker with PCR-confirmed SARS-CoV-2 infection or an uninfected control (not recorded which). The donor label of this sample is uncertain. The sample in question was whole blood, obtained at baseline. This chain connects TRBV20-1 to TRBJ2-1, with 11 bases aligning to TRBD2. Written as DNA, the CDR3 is TGCAGTGCTGATAGAGAGCCTAGCGGGGGGAATGAGCAGTTCTTC. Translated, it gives CSADREPSGGNEQFF.